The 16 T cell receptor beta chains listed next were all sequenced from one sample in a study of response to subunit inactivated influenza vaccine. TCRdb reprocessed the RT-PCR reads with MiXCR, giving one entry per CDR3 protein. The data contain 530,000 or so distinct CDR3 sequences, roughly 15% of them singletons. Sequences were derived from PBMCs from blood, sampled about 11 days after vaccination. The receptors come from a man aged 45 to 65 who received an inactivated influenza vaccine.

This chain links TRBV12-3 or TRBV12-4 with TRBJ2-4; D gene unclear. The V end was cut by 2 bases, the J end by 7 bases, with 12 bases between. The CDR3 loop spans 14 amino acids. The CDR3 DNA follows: TGTGCCAGCAGTTTAAGATGGCTGGTTAACATTCAGTACTTC. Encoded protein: CASSLRWLVNIQYF.

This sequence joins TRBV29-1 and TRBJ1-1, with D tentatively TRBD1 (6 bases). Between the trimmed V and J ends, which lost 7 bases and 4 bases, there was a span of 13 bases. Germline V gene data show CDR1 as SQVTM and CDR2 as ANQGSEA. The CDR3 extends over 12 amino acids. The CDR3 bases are TGCAGCGCCGGGGCCAGGGGCACTGAAGCTTTCTTT. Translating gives CSAGARGTEAFF.

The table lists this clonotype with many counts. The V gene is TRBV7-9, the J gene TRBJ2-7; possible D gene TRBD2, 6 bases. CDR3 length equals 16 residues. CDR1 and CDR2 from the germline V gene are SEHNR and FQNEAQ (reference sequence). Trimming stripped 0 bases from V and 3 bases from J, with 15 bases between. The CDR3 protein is CASSLAVGGLHYEQYF. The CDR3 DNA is TGTGCCAGCAGCTTAGCAGTAGGAGGGCTCCACTACGAGCAGTACTTC.

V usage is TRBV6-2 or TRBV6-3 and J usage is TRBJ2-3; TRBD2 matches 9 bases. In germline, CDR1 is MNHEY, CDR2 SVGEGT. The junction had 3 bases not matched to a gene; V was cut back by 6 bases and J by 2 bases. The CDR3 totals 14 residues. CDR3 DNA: TGTGCCAGCAGCCCTAGCGGGGACACAGATACGCAGTATTTT. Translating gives CASSPSGDTDTQYF.

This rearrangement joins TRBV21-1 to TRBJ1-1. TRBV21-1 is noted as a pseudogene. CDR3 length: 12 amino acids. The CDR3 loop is CASSKAHTEAFF. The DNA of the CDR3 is TGTGCCAGCAGCAAAGCGCACACTGAAGCTTTCTTT.

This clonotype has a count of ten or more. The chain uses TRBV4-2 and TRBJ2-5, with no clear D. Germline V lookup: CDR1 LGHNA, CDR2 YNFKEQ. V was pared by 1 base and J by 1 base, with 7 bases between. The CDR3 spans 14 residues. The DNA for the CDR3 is TGTGCCAGCAGCCAAGGGTCAGGCCAAGAGACCCAGTACTTC. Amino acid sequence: CASSQGSGQETQYF.

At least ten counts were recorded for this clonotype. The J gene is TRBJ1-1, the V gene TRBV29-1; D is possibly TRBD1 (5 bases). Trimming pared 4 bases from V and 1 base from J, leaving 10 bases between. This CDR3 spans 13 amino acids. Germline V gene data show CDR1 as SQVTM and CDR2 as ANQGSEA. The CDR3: CSVVAGPNTEAFF. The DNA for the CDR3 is TGCAGCGTTGTGGCAGGGCCGAACACTGAAGCTTTCTTT. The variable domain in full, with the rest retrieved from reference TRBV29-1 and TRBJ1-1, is SAVISQKPSRDICQRGTSLTIQCQVDSQVTMMFWYRQQPGQSLTLIATANQGSEATYESGFVIDKFPISRPNLTFSTLTVSNMSPEDSSIYLCSVVAGPNTEAFFGQGTRLTVV.

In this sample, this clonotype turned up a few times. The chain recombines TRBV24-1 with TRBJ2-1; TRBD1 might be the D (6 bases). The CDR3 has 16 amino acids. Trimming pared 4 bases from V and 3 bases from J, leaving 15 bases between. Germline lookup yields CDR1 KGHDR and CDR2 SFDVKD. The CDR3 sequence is CATSDPRGGHYNEQFF. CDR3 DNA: TGTGCCACCAGTGACCCAAGAGGGGGACACTACAATGAGCAGTTCTTC.

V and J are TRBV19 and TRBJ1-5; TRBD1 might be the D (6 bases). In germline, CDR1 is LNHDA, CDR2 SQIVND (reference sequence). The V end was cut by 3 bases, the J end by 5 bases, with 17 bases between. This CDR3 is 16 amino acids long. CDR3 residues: CASSILLGALDQPQHF. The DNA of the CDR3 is TGTGCCAGTAGTATTCTTCTGGGGGCTCTGGATCAGCCCCAGCATTTT.

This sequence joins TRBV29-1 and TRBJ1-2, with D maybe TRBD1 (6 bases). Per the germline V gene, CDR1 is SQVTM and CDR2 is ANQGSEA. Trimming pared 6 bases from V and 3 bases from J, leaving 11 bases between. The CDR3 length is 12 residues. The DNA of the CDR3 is TGCAGCGTCGCACAGGGCGACTATGGCTACACCTTC. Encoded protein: CSVAQGDYGYTF.

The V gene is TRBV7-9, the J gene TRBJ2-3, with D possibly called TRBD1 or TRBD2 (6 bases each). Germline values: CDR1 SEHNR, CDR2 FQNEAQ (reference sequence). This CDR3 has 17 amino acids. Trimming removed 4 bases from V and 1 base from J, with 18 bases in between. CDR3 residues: CASSSPKGGWGTDTQYF. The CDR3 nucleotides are TGTGCCAGCAGCTCCCCGAAAGGGGGGTGGGGCACAGATACGCAGTATTTT.

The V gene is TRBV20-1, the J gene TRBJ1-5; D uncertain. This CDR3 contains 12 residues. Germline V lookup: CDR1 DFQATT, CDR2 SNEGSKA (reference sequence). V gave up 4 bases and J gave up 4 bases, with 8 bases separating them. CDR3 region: CSATQGNQPQHF. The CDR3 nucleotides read TGCAGTGCTACCCAAGGGAATCAGCCCCAGCATTTT.

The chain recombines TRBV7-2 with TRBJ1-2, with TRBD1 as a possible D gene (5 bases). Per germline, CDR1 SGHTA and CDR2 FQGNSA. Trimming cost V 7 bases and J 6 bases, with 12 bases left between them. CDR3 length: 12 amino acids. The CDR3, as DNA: TGTGCCAGCACCAACGGGGGGGATGGCTACACCTTC. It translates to CASTNGGDGYTF.

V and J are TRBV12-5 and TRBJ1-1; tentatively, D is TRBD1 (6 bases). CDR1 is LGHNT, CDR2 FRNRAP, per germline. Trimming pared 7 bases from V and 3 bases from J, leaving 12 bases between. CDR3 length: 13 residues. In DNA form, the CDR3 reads TGTGCTAGTGCCGGGGGCACGGACACTGAAGCTTTCTTT. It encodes CASAGGTDTEAFF.

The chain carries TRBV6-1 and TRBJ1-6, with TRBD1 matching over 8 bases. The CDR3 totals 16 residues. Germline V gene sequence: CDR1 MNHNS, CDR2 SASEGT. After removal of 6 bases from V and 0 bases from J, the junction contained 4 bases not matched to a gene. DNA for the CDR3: TGTGCCAGCAGGAGGGACAGGCGCTCCTATAATTCACCCCTCCACTTT. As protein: CASRRDRRSYNSPLHF.

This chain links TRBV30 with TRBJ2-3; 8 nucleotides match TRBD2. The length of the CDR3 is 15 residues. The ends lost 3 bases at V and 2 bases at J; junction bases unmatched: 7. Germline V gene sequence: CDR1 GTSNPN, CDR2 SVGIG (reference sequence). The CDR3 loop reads CAWSTELADTDTQYF. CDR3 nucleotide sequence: TGTGCCTGGAGCACCGAACTAGCGGACACAGATACGCAGTATTTT.